One and the same sample provided the 12 T cell receptor beta chains below, sequenced in a study of CD8+ T cells in alopecia areata. Treatment described: oral pan-JAK inhibitor, 5-10 mg twice daily. Sequencing templates came from extracted RNA that was reverse transcribed into cDNA. Produced via immunoSEQ multiplex PCR; TCRdb's table is partial and in-frame only. The sample consists of about 190,000 clones, 55% to 70% of them appearing once. The sequences come from CD4+ T cells sorted from blood, collected at week 4, from a patient treated with tofacitinib. The source is a human donor with alopecia areata.

V is TRBV6-1 and J is TRBJ1-1; a weak D match, TRBD1 (5 bases). This CDR3 is built from 14 residues. Germline V gene lookup returns CDR1 MNHNS and CDR2 SASEGT. The ends were cut back, 5 bases at V and 3 bases at J, with 13 bases in the middle. The CDR3 reads CASSSRARDTEAFF. The CDR3 region has the DNA TGTGCCAGCAGTAGCAGGGCCCGGGACACTGAAGCTTTCTTT.

The J gene is TRBJ2-7, the V gene TRBV5-1, with D possibly TRBD1 on 5 matching bases. Deletions cut 4 bases from V and 3 bases from J, with 11 bases between. Germline CDR1 reads SGHRS; CDR2 reads YFSETQ. This CDR3 has 13 amino acids. The CDR3 sequence is CASSRSQGYEQYF. DNA of the CDR3: TGCGCCAGCAGCAGAAGTCAGGGCTACGAGCAGTACTTC.

V usage is TRBV6-1 and J usage is TRBJ1-1, with TRBD1 identical over 10 bases. Trimming took 6 bases from V and 8 from J; bases not matched to a gene: 6. Germline CDR1 is MNHNS and CDR2 is SASEGT. This CDR3 has 13 residues. The CDR3 DNA is TGTGCCAGCAGGGACAGGGGGTTACTGGAAGCTTTCTTT. Protein: CASRDRGLLEAFF.

The gene calls are TRBV4-2 and TRBJ2-2; D is undetermined. V lost 6 bases and J 0 bases, leaving 11 bases between the germline ends. CDR1 is LGHNA, CDR2 YNFKEQ, per germline. The CDR3 is 15 amino acids. CDR3 in DNA: TGTGCCAGCAGTCCTGGAGCGCCGAACACCGGGGAGCTGTTTTTT. Its translation: CASSPGAPNTGELFF.

The chain recombines TRBV5-1 with TRBJ2-7, with 8 positions matching TRBD1. This CDR3 is 14 amino acids long. Germline V CDR1 and CDR2: SGHRS, YFSETQ. V shed 5 bases, J shed 1 base, and the junction held 5 bases outside the gene matches. CDR3 nucleotides: TGCGCCAGCAGTTCCGGACAGGGATCCTACGAGCAGTACTTC. Protein product: CASSSGQGSYEQYF.

The chain recombines TRBV2 with TRBJ2-6, with D perhaps given as TRBD1 or TRBD2 (5 bases each). The CDR3 sequence is 18 residues long. Trimming removed 6 bases from V and 0 bases from J, with 18 bases in between. In germline, CDR1 is SNHLY, CDR2 FYNNEI. In nucleotides, the CDR3 is TGTGCCAGCAGGGCACCGGGACGGACGATCTCTGGGGCCAACGTCCTGACTTTC. As protein: CASRAPGRTISGANVLTF.

The chain has TRBV15 and TRBJ1-5, with D possibly matching TRBD1 (5 bases). The V gene lost 1 base and the J gene lost 3 bases, with 13 bases spanning the gap. The CDR3 spans 16 residues. The germline V gene encodes CDR1 LNHNV and CDR2 YYDKDF (reference sequence). CDR3 sequence: CATSRAGTLYNQPQHF. The CDR3 nucleotides are TGTGCCACCAGCAGAGCCGGGACCTTGTACAATCAGCCCCAGCATTTT.

About this clone: Other DNA sequences in the same sample also yield this CDR3. The rearrangement joins TRBV29-1 to TRBJ1-1; D is uncertain. There are 10 residues in the CDR3. The V end was cut by 7 bases, the J end by 5 bases, with 8 bases between. The germline gives CDR1 SQVTM, CDR2 ANQGSEA. The CDR3, as DNA: TGCAGCGCCCGGGATACTGAAGCTTTCTTT. Translated: CSARDTEAFF.

V and J are TRBV29-1 and TRBJ1-5; D may be TRBD1 (5 bases). V lost 4 bases to trimming and J lost 1 base, with 14 bases between them. Germline CDR1 is SQVTM and CDR2 is ANQGSEA. There are 15 residues in the CDR3. The CDR3 sequence is CSVAIGGLSNQPQHF. The DNA for the CDR3 is TGCAGCGTTGCGATCGGGGGGTTAAGCAATCAGCCCCAGCATTTT.

There are a few counts of this clone. This specimen includes other DNA sequences encoding the same CDR3. This chain uses TRBV29-1 with TRBJ1-2; 7 bases are a match to TRBD1. The CDR3 totals 11 residues. The germline CDR1 and CDR2 sequences are SQVTM and ANQGSEA. The J segment lost 5 bases and the V segment lost 4 bases, leaving 1 base of the junction unmatched. DNA of the CDR3: TGCAGCGTTGGACAGGGATATGGCTACACCTTC. Translation gives CSVGQGYGYTF.

The chain is built from TRBV10-3 and TRBJ1-1, with 11 bases lining up with TRBD1. Looked up from germline, CDR1 is ENHRY and CDR2 is SYGVKD. The CDR3 has 22 amino acids. V trimming: 1 base; J trimming: 0 bases; junction bases outside the gene matches: 19. CDR3 sequence reads: CAISEWRGQGALRAAMNTEAFF. The CDR3 DNA sequence: TGTGCCATCAGTGAGTGGAGAGGACAGGGGGCTTTACGGGCCGCGATGAACACTGAAGCTTTCTTT.

The chain couples TRBV29-1 to TRBJ2-1; D not certain. The CDR3 loop spans 14 amino acids. Per the germline V gene, CDR1 is SQVTM and CDR2 is ANQGSEA. Trimming removed 4 bases at V and 1 base at J, with 11 bases between. The CDR3 loop is CSVVSLVSYNEQFF. CDR3 nucleotides: TGCAGCGTTGTGTCTTTGGTGTCCTACAATGAGCAGTTCTTC.